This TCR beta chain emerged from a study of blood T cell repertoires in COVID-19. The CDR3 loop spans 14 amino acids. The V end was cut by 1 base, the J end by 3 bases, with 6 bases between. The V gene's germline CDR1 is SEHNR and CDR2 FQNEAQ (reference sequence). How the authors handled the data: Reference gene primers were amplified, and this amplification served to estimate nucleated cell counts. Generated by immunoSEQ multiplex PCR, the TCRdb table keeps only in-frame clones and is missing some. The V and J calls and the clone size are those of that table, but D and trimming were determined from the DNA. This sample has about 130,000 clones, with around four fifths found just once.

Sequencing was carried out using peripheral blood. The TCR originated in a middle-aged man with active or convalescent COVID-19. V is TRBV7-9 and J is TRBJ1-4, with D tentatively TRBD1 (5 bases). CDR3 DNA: TGTGCCAGCAGCTTAGAGACAGCTAATGAAAAACTGTTTTTT. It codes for CASSLETANEKLFF.